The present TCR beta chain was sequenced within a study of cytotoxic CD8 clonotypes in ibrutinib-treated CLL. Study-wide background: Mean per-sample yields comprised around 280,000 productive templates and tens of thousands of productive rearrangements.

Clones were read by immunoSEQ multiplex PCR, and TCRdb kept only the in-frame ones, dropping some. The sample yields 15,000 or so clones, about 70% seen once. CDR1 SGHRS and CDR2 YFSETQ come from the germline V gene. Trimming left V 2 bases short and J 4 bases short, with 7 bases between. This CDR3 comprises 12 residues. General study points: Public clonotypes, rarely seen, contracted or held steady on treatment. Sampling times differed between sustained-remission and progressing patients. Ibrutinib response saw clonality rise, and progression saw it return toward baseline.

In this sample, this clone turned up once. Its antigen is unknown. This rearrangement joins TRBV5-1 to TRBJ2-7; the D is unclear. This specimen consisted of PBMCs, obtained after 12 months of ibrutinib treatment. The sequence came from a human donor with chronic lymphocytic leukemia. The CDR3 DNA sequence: TGCGCCAGCAGCTTAGGACGTTACGAGCAGTACTTC. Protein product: CASSLGRYEQYF.